This entry lists 13 T cell receptor beta chains sequenced from one sample in a study of OX40 agonist ivuxolimab in advanced cancers. The method was immunoSEQ multiplex PCR; TCRdb's version includes in-frame clones alone and lacks a portion of them. The table has under 80,000 clones, roughly 87% seen once. The sample consisted of CD4+ or CD8+ T cells sorted from blood, taken in a trial of the OX40 agonist ivuxolimab. The receptor source for this set is an adult with an advanced solid tumor such as melanoma, head and neck, liver or kidney cancer.

The chain carries TRBV7-8 and TRBJ1-1; the D gene is possibly TRBD1 (6 bases). CDR3 size: 14 residues. The V and J ends lost 1 base and 2 bases respectively, with 8 bases between them. The V gene's germline CDR1 is SGHVS and CDR2 FQNEAQ. The CDR3 loop is CASSLEGDNTEAFF. CDR3 nucleotides: TGTGCCAGCAGCTTAGAGGGGGATAACACTGAAGCTTTCTTT. Full variable domain (missing parts from reference TRBV7-8 and TRBJ1-1): GAGVSQSPRYKVAKRGQDVALRCDPISGHVSLFWYQQALGQGPEFLTYFQNEAQLDKSGLPSDRFFAERPEGSVSTLKIQRTQQEDSAVYLCASSLEGDNTEAFFGQGTRLTVV.

This chain joins TRBV7-2 and TRBJ2-1; tentatively, D is TRBD1 (5 bases). The V end was cut by 4 bases, the J end by 4 bases, with 14 bases between. The CDR3 totals 15 residues. Germline V gene lookup returns CDR1 SGHTA and CDR2 FQGNSA. The CDR3 region has the DNA TGTGCCAGCAGCTCAAGACGACAGATATACAATGAGCAGTTCTTC. Amino acid sequence: CASSSRRQIYNEQFF.

The chain recombines TRBV4-1 with TRBJ2-2, with 9 bases lining up with TRBD2. V lost 0 bases, J lost 0 bases, and 8 bases stayed unmatched. Germline CDR1 MGHRA, CDR2 YSYEKL. The CDR3 has 19 amino acids. Here the CDR3 DNA reads TGCGCCAGCAGCCAAGAGTGGTTAGCGGGAGAGTCGAACACCGGGGAGCTGTTTTTT. The encoded protein is CASSQEWLAGESNTGELFF.

The gene calls are TRBV5-6 and TRBJ2-7, with 8 bases that match TRBD1. With V trimmed by 2 bases and J by 5 bases, 3 bases remained unmatched. This CDR3 contains 13 residues. Per germline, CDR1 SGHDT and CDR2 YYEEEE. CDR3 sequence: CASSFQGAHEQYF. In DNA, the CDR3 is TGTGCCAGCAGCTTTCAGGGGGCGCACGAGCAGTACTTC.

The rearrangement links TRBV19 to TRBJ2-5; 7 nucleotides align to TRBD1. The CDR3 covers 16 residues. The germline V gene encodes CDR1 LNHDA and CDR2 SQIVND (reference sequence). V shed 3 bases and J 5 bases; nucleotides not matched to a gene: 12. CDR3 in amino acids: CASSIGLRGRGETQYF. The CDR3 DNA sequence: TGTGCCAGTAGTATCGGTTTGAGGGGGCGCGGGGAGACCCAGTACTTC.

The chain is built from TRBV9 and TRBJ2-7; D unresolved. Deletions cut 4 bases from V and 12 bases from J, with 17 bases between. The CDR3 length is 12 residues. The V gene's germline CDR1 is SGDLS and CDR2 YYNGEE. The CDR3 is CASSSSGPRRYF. The CDR3 DNA reads as TGTGCCAGCAGCTCTTCCGGGCCCCGGCGGTACTTC.

In this sample, this clone turned up once. This chain uses TRBV4-2 with TRBJ1-2; tentatively, D is TRBD1 (5 bases). This CDR3 comprises 15 residues. Trimming took 1 base from V and 8 from J, leaving 17 bases between them. CDR1 is LGHNA and CDR2 is YNFKEQ in the germline V gene. The DNA for the CDR3 is TGTGCCAGCAGCCAAGTGAAGGGCGGGACCGAGGGCTACACCTTC. The encoded protein is CASSQVKGGTEGYTF.

Written as DNA, the CDR3 is TGTGCCAGCAGTGACCTGACAGGTTCGGCTGTTTATAGCAATCAGCCCCAGCATTTT. Translated, it gives CASSDLTGSAVYSNQPQHF. The genes are TRBV6-1 and TRBJ1-5, with D possibly matching TRBD1 (6 bases). The V and J ends lost 3 bases and 0 bases respectively, with 21 bases between them. CDR3 size: 19 residues. Germline assignment: CDR1 MNHNS and CDR2 SASEGT.

The chain carries TRBV10-3 and TRBJ2-5; 12 nucleotides match TRBD2. Trimming cost V 11 bases and J 3 bases; bases outside gene matches: 7. Germline V gene lookup returns CDR1 ENHRY and CDR2 SYGVKD. This CDR3 contains 14 residues. In DNA form, the CDR3 reads TGTGCCGTGGGACTAGCGGGCTTGGAAGAGACCCAGTACTTC. As protein: CAVGLAGLEETQYF.

The chain links TRBV19 to TRBJ2-3; a weak D match, TRBD1 (6 bases). Looked up from germline, CDR1 is LNHDA and CDR2 is SQIVND (reference sequence). The CDR3 spans 13 residues. Trimming took 7 bases from V and 1 from J, leaving 9 bases between them. The CDR3 DNA follows: TGTGCCAGTACAGCAGGGGGCACAGATACGCAGTATTTT. It translates to CASTAGGTDTQYF.

The chain combines TRBV9 with TRBJ2-7; 10 bases match TRBD2. The germline V gene encodes CDR1 SGDLS and CDR2 YYNGEE. Unmatched junction bases numbered 7, after V lost 4 bases and J lost 6 bases. The CDR3 has 14 residues. The CDR3 here is CASSRAGGSGEQYF. Here the CDR3 DNA reads TGTGCCAGCAGCAGAGCGGGAGGGTCGGGCGAGCAGTACTTC.

The J gene is TRBJ1-2, the V gene TRBV2; no firm D call. The germline V gene encodes CDR1 SNHLY and CDR2 FYNNEI. Trimming cost V 3 bases and J 4 bases, with 12 bases left between them. The CDR3 totals 14 residues. The CDR3 loop reads CASSDGRLAYGYTF. CDR3 nucleotide sequence: TGTGCCAGCAGTGATGGACGCCTGGCCTATGGCTACACCTTC.

The CDR3 bases are TGTGCCAGCAGTTTACGTGCTAGATATGGAGGGGCGACCTCTGGGGCCAACGTCCTGACTTTC. Residues: CASSLRARYGGATSGANVLTF. The chain links TRBV27 to TRBJ2-6; tentatively, D is TRBD2 (6 bases). Germline V gene lookup returns CDR1 MNHEY and CDR2 SMNVEV (reference sequence). This CDR3 comprises 21 residues. V was shortened by 2 bases and J by 0 bases, with 23 bases between the two germline ends.